This TCR beta chain was recovered during a study of shared T cell receptors in the human thymus. The CDR3 covers 15 residues. Germline loops: CDR1 MDHEN, CDR2 SYDVKM. The trim removed 6 bases at V and 2 bases at J, leaving 7 bases unmatched. Produced via immunoSEQ multiplex PCR; TCRdb's table is partial and in-frame only. The sample contains roughly 410,000 clones, just under 95% of which appear only once. This clone appeared once. This receptor was obtained from a human donor. The genes are TRBV28 and TRBJ1-2; 9 bases are a match to TRBD1. The sample comprised thymocytes. CDR3 in amino acids: CASRITGGRNYGYTF. As DNA, the CDR3 is TGTGCCAGCAGGATAACAGGGGGCCGGAACTATGGCTACACCTTC.